This T cell receptor (beta chain) was found in a study of graft-versus-host responses after intestinal transplantation. Study details: Recipients across the board were started on anti-thymocyte globulin induction, then kept on tacrolimus and steroids for two to three years.

Germline V gene sequence: CDR1 LNHDA, CDR2 SQIVND (reference sequence). This CDR3 spans 14 amino acids. Using immunoSEQ multiplex PCR, the repertoire was profiled, and TCRdb retains in-frame clones only, with some absent. Of over 100,000 clones in the sample, about 92% were seen once. Points on this clone: The antigen remains unidentified.

This chain links TRBV19 with TRBJ2-5; D is possibly TRBD1 or TRBD2 (6 bases each). The end of the DNA aligns better with TRBJ2-7, so the J call may be wrong. The TCR sequence derives from a human donor who was the organ donor for an intestinal transplant. The sequencing used unstimulated CD8+ T cells sorted from spleen or lymph node cells, collected before transplant. CDR3 protein: CASSTAGGGFEQYF. DNA for the CDR3: TGTGCCAGTAGCACGGCAGGAGGGGGTTTCGAGCAGTACTTC.